Shown below are 23 T cell receptor beta chains from a single sample sequenced in a study of regulatory T cells. The PCR used 52 TRBV and 13 TRBJ primers. Some clones are missing from TCRdb's copy, which holds only in-frame ones; the method was immunoSEQ multiplex PCR. The table shows over 20,000 clones, with 80% to 95% occurring only once. The sample taken for sequencing was CD8+ T cells sorted from blood. The receptor set was obtained from a child aged 2-9 years with CD3G deficiency.

The chain employs TRBV19 and TRBJ2-7, with 8 bases lining up with TRBD2. The germline V gene encodes CDR1 LNHDA and CDR2 SQIVND (reference sequence). This CDR3 region has 13 residues. V lost 3 bases and J lost 6; bases outside the gene matches: 4. As DNA, the CDR3 is TGTGCCAGTAGTATGACTCGGGGGGGCGAGCAGTACTTC. Protein: CASSMTRGGEQYF.

The chain recombines TRBV11-2 with TRBJ2-7; TRBD1 might be the D (6 bases). The CDR3 runs to 17 residues. The V end was cut by 5 bases, the J end by 4 bases, with 24 bases between. Germline CDR1 SGHAT, CDR2 FQNNGV. The CDR3 protein is CASSPRLGAPGDYEQYF. The CDR3 region has the DNA TGTGCCAGCAGCCCACGCTTGGGGGCTCCCGGTGATTACGAGCAGTACTTC.

The chain combines TRBV11-2 with TRBJ1-1; no definite D call. The length of the CDR3 is 13 residues. The V end was cut by 1 base, the J end by 3 bases, with 6 bases between. Germline lookup yields CDR1 SGHAT and CDR2 FQNNGV. The CDR3 DNA follows: TGTGCCAGCAGCTTAGCCACATACACTGAAGCTTTCTTT. Translated, it gives CASSLATYTEAFF. The variable domain in full, with the rest retrieved from reference TRBV11-2 and TRBJ1-1, is EAGVAQSPRYKIIEKRQSVAFWCNPISGHATLYWYQQILGQGPKLLIQFQNNGVVDDSQLPKDRFSAERLKGVDSTLKIQPAKLEDSAVYLCASSLATYTEAFFGQGTRLTVV.

The V call is TRBV27, the J call TRBJ2-1; D is perhaps TRBD1 (6 bases). This CDR3 spans 15 amino acids. Germline V gene data show CDR1 as MNHEY and CDR2 as SMNVEV (reference sequence). The germline V and J ends were trimmed by 5 bases and 6 bases, with 17 bases remaining between them. The CDR3 loop is CASSPSGGLPNEQFF. In DNA, the CDR3 is TGTGCCAGCAGTCCCAGTGGGGGCCTGCCCAATGAGCAGTTCTTC.

The rearrangement links TRBV28 to TRBJ1-3, with a tentative D call TRBD1 (5 bases). CDR1 is MDHEN, CDR2 SYDVKM, per germline. The CDR3 runs to 13 residues. V lost 5 bases and J 4 bases, leaving 9 bases between the germline ends. CDR3 loop: CASSLRGGNTIYF. In DNA, the CDR3 is TGTGCCAGCAGTCTACGGGGGGGAAACACCATATATTTT.

This chain connects TRBV28 to TRBJ1-1, with D perhaps TRBD1 (6 bases). V shed 5 bases and J shed 7 bases, with 8 bases lying between them. Germline CDR1 MDHEN, CDR2 SYDVKM. This CDR3 is 11 amino acids long. The CDR3 loop reads CASSEGHEAFF. Here the CDR3 DNA reads TGTGCCAGCAGTGAGGGACATGAAGCTTTCTTT.

This rearrangement joins TRBV19 to TRBJ1-1, with D possibly being TRBD1 (6 bases). From germline, CDR1 is LNHDA and CDR2 SQIVND (reference sequence). Trimming stripped 7 bases from V and 1 base from J, with 10 bases between. This CDR3 comprises 13 residues. The CDR3 loop reads CASKDRQNTEAFF. Written as DNA, the CDR3 is TGTGCCAGTAAGGACAGACAGAACACTGAAGCTTTCTTT. The variable domain in full, with the rest retrieved from reference TRBV19 and TRBJ1-1, is DGGITQSPKYLFRKEGQNVTLSCEQNLNHDAMYWYRQDPGQGLRLIYYSQIVNDFQKGDIAEGYSVSREKKESFPLTVTSAQKNPTAFYLCASKDRQNTEAFFGQGTRLTVV.

The rearrangement uses TRBV28 and TRBJ2-5; TRBD1 matches at 9 bases. The J call could be wrong; TRBJ2-7 is a better fit for the DNA end. The CDR3 loop spans 14 amino acids. Per germline, CDR1 MDHEN and CDR2 SYDVKM. CDR3 sequence reads: CASSFAGQGYEQYF. CDR3 sequence (DNA): TGTGCCAGCAGTTTTGCGGGACAGGGCTACGAGCAGTACTTC.

This clone was observed once. This sequence joins TRBV7-9 and TRBJ2-1, with 9 bases lining up with TRBD2. The CDR3 contains 16 residues. J gave up 0 bases and V 5 bases, and 5 bases lay outside the gene matches. CDR1 SEHNR and CDR2 FQNEAQ come from the germline V gene (reference sequence). In DNA form, the CDR3 reads TGTGCCAGCAGCGGCCTAGCGGGAAGCTCCTACAATGAGCAGTTCTTC. Residues: CASSGLAGSSYNEQFF.

The chain is built from TRBV27 and TRBJ1-5; D not resolved. Germline V gene data show CDR1 as MNHEY and CDR2 as SMNVEV (reference sequence). There are 13 residues in the CDR3. V dropped 2 bases and J dropped 4 bases, with 6 bases sitting between them. CDR3 DNA sequence: TGTGCCAGCAGTTTAGGCTTGAATCAGCCCCAGCATTTT. It translates to CASSLGLNQPQHF.

The rearrangement uses TRBV28 and TRBJ1-1, with D tentatively TRBD1 (5 bases). Germline V gene lookup returns CDR1 MDHEN and CDR2 SYDVKM. V was trimmed by 4 bases and J by 8 bases, leaving 20 bases between them. This CDR3 has 15 amino acids. CDR3 nucleotides: TGTGCCAGCAGTTCCGCCAACCGGGACCCCTGGGAAGCTTTCTTT. Translation: CASSSANRDPWEAFF.

The chain links TRBV7-8 to TRBJ2-7; 7 bases align to TRBD2. CDR1 SGHVS and CDR2 FQNEAQ come from the germline V gene. The CDR3 runs to 13 residues. With 5 bases clipped from V and 4 bases from J, the junction kept 5 bases outside the gene matches. The DNA for the CDR3 is TGTGCCAGCAGCGCGGCCGGGGGGTACGAGCAGTACTTC. This encodes CASSAAGGYEQYF. Together with reference TRBV7-8 and TRBJ2-7, the CDR3 gives the full variable domain: GAGVSQSPRYKVAKRGQDVALRCDPISGHVSLFWYQQALGQGPEFLTYFQNEAQLDKSGLPSDRFFAERPEGSVSTLKIQRTQQEDSAVYLCASSAAGGYEQYFGPGTRLTVT.

This chain uses TRBV7-8 with TRBJ2-7; 9 bases are shared with TRBD1. This CDR3 is 15 amino acids long. Unmatched junction bases numbered 9, after V lost 5 bases and J lost 4 bases. Germline V lookup: CDR1 SGHVS, CDR2 FQNEAQ. The CDR3 protein is CASSPSGQGTYEQYF. The DNA for the CDR3 is TGTGCCAGCAGCCCCTCGGGACAGGGTACTTACGAGCAGTACTTC.

V usage is TRBV4-2 and J usage is TRBJ1-2; no firm D call. Germline V CDR1 and CDR2: LGHNA, YNFKEQ. The CDR3 contains 14 residues. The V gene lost 0 bases and the J gene lost 1 base, with 6 bases spanning the gap. CDR3 protein: CASSQDNLNYGYTF. Here the CDR3 DNA reads TGTGCCAGCAGCCAAGATAACCTTAACTATGGCTACACCTTC.

The chain uses TRBV13 and TRBJ2-5; D may be TRBD2 (6 bases). The CDR3 contains 14 residues. Germline loops: CDR1 PRHDT, CDR2 FYEKMQ (reference sequence). Between the trimmed V and J ends, which lost 0 bases and 5 bases, there was a span of 10 bases. The CDR3 loop reads CASSLGLARETQYF. CDR3 DNA sequence: TGTGCCAGCAGCTTAGGGCTAGCGCGGGAGACCCAGTACTTC.

The gene calls are TRBV6-1 and TRBJ2-5, with TRBD2 matching 9 bases. The DNA end is more similar to TRBJ2-7, so the J call may be wrong. From germline, CDR1 is MNHNS and CDR2 SASEGT. This CDR3 is 16 amino acids long. This chain's CDR3 is CASSEMSSGSGYEQYF. CDR3 nucleotide sequence: TGTGCCAGCAGTGAAATGAGTAGCGGGAGCGGGTACGAGCAGTACTTC.

The rearrangement joins TRBV6-1 to TRBJ2-7, with D perhaps matching TRBD1 (6 bases). The CDR3 has 13 amino acids. Germline V gives CDR1 MNHNS, CDR2 SASEGT. Trimming took off 5 bases at V and 5 bases at J, with 13 bases between the two ends. The DNA of the CDR3 is TGTGCCAGCAGTAACAGGGAGATAAACGAGCAGTACTTC. It yields the protein CASSNREINEQYF.

This clone was observed a single time. The chain is built from TRBV27 and TRBJ2-3; the match to TRBD2 covers 8 bases. This CDR3 is built from 15 residues. Germline V gene data show CDR1 as MNHEY and CDR2 as SMNVEV (reference sequence). The J segment lost 3 bases and the V segment lost 6 bases, leaving 8 bases of the junction unmatched. CDR3 region: CASRSGSTVTDTQYF. In DNA form, the CDR3 reads TGTGCCAGCAGAAGCGGGAGCACAGTGACAGATACGCAGTATTTT.

CDR3 nucleotide sequence: TGTGCCAGCAGTGAAATGAGTAGCGGGAGCGGGTACGAGCAGTACTTC. Translation gives CASSEMSSGSGYEQYF. This chain connects TRBV6-1 to TRBJ2-7; TRBD2 agrees at 9 bases. The trim removed 2 bases at V and 4 bases at J, leaving 9 bases unmatched. The CDR3 sequence is 16 residues long. From germline, CDR1 is MNHNS and CDR2 SASEGT.

This chain joins TRBV25-1 and TRBJ1-1; D gene ambiguous. The CDR3 loop spans 16 amino acids. With 6 bases removed from V and 5 bases from J, the gap between germline ends came to 22 bases. The germline V gene encodes CDR1 MGHDK and CDR2 SYGVNS. This CDR3 is CASRRDGQALGTEAFF. Written as DNA, the CDR3 is TGTGCCAGCAGGAGGGATGGGCAGGCGCTTGGGACTGAAGCTTTCTTT.

This chain links TRBV28 with TRBJ2-7; D remains ambiguous. CDR3 size: 18 residues. Germline V gene data show CDR1 as MDHEN and CDR2 as SYDVKM. Between the trimmed V and J ends, which lost 2 bases and 0 bases, there was a span of 20 bases. The CDR3 DNA follows: TGTGCCAGCAGTTTAAGGCTGAATTCTACCCTTAGCTCCTACGAGCAGTACTTC. Its translation: CASSLRLNSTLSSYEQYF.

The V call is TRBV19, the J call TRBJ2-6; D is possibly TRBD2 (5 bases). The CDR3 is 15 amino acids. CDR1 is LNHDA, CDR2 SQIVND, per germline (reference sequence). With 3 bases removed from V and 1 base from J, the gap between germline ends came to 7 bases. Here the CDR3 DNA reads TGTGCCAGTAGTATCGGGGAGTCTGGGGCCAACGTCCTGACTTTC. Amino acids: CASSIGESGANVLTF.

The J gene is TRBJ2-7, the V gene TRBV28, with 10 bases identical to TRBD1. Germline-derived CDR1 and CDR2 are MDHEN and SYDVKM. The CDR3 runs to 14 residues. With V trimmed by 5 bases and J by 5 bases, 6 bases remained unmatched. The CDR3 loop is CASSVTGGLDEQYF. CDR3 DNA: TGTGCCAGCAGTGTGACAGGGGGCTTGGACGAGCAGTACTTC.